The present T cell receptor beta chain was sequenced within a study of OX40 agonist ivuxolimab in advanced cancers. Study observations and caveats: In a subset of nonresponders, normalized T-cell clonal expansion was also low.

To note about this clone: The antigen is undetermined.

Blood specimens came from baseline, cycle 4 day 1, and cycle 7 day 1. Profiling relied on immunoSEQ multiplex PCR, and the TCRdb table lists in-frame clones only, not all of them. Of roughly 64,000 clones listed, roughly 80% are singletons. Germline values: CDR1 KGHSH, CDR2 LQKENI. Trimming cost V 3 bases and J 5 bases, with 17 bases left between them. The length of the CDR3 is 16 residues. The TCR sequence derives from an adult with an advanced solid tumor such as melanoma, head and neck, liver or kidney cancer. The starting material was CD4+ or CD8+ T cells sorted from blood, obtained in a trial of the OX40 agonist ivuxolimab. V gene TRBV18 combines with J gene TRBJ1-5; D is possibly TRBD1 (5 bases). CDR3 coding DNA: TGTGCCAGCTCACCCCCCGGGGCCCGAGGTTATCAGCCCCAGCATTTT. Its protein product is CASSPPGARGYQPQHF.